The 26 T cell receptor beta chains below all came from one sample that was sequenced in a study of blood T cell repertoires in COVID-19. Some clones are missing from TCRdb's copy, which holds only in-frame ones; the method was immunoSEQ multiplex PCR. The sample has 100,000 to 150,000 clones, over 75% seen once. The sequenced material came from peripheral blood. These receptors originate from an older man with active or convalescent COVID-19.

The chain links TRBV18 to TRBJ1-1; D uncertain. This CDR3 spans 13 amino acids. V was cut by 7 bases and J by 1 base, with 10 bases left in between. Germline loops: CDR1 KGHSH, CDR2 LQKENI. The CDR3 DNA reads as TGTGCCAGCTATACAGTTTCGAACACTGAAGCTTTCTTT. Its translation is CASYTVSNTEAFF. The full variable domain, with the rest looked up from reference TRBV18 and TRBJ1-1, is NAGVMQNPRHLVRRRGQEARLRCSPMKGHSHVYWYRQLPEEGLKFMVYLQKENIIDESGMPKERFSAEFPKEGPSILRIQQVVRGDSAAYFCASYTVSNTEAFFGQGTRLTVV.

The rearrangement joins TRBV6-2 or TRBV6-3 to TRBJ2-7; 8 bases align to TRBD2. The V segment lost 5 bases and the J segment 3 bases; nucleotides outside the gene matches: 15. The germline CDR1 and CDR2 sequences are MNHEY and SVGEGT. The length of the CDR3 is 17 residues. The CDR3 sequence is CASSKHGVLADLYEQYF. In nucleotides, the CDR3 is TGTGCCAGCAGTAAACACGGGGTACTAGCGGACCTCTACGAGCAGTACTTC.

The gene calls are TRBV24-1 and TRBJ1-5; TRBD1 aligns across 7 bases. Germline assignment: CDR1 KGHDR and CDR2 SFDVKD. CDR3 size: 15 residues. Trimming cost V 4 bases and J 10 bases; bases outside gene matches: 12. Written as DNA, the CDR3 is TGTGCCACCAGTGAGCGGGACAGCCTATTTACCCCCCAGCATTTT. Residues: CATSERDSLFTPQHF.

J is TRBJ2-3 and V is TRBV24-1, with D perhaps matching TRBD2 (7 bases). The germline gives CDR1 KGHDR, CDR2 SFDVKD. V shed 3 bases and J shed 14 bases, with 17 bases lying between them. The CDR3 has 13 residues. The CDR3 is CATSDPGSGGRYF. CDR3 nucleotide sequence: TGTGCCACCAGTGATCCCGGGTCGGGGGGCCGGTATTTT.

The chain employs TRBV6-5 and TRBJ2-2; D remains ambiguous. The CDR3 has 13 residues. Deletions cut 6 bases from V and 2 bases from J, with 7 bases between. In germline, CDR1 is MNHEY, CDR2 SVGAGI. In DNA, the CDR3 is TGTGCCAGCAGCCTCAGAAACACCGGGGAGCTGTTTTTT. Translating it yields CASSLRNTGELFF.

J is TRBJ1-2 and V is TRBV3-1 (or the pseudogene TRBV3-2), with 7 bases fitting TRBD1. CDR1 is LGHDT, CDR2 YNNKEL, per germline (reference sequence). The V segment lost 1 base and the J segment 8 bases; nucleotides outside the gene matches: 7. This CDR3 has 14 residues. The chain's CDR3 is CASSQVEGAEGYTF. In DNA form, the CDR3 reads TGTGCCAGCAGCCAAGTCGAGGGGGCGGAAGGCTACACCTTC.

The rearrangement uses TRBV4-3 and TRBJ1-4; TRBD1 might be the D (5 bases). CDR1 LGHNA and CDR2 YSLEER come from the germline V gene. Trimming took 0 bases from V and 8 from J, leaving 19 bases between them. The CDR3 contains 17 residues. The DNA of the CDR3 is TGCGCCAGCAGCCAAGATAGGCTCTGGGGCCGTGGAGAAAAACTGTTTTTT. This sequence encodes CASSQDRLWGRGEKLFF.

The chain recombines TRBV7-3 with TRBJ2-1; D is possibly TRBD1 (5 bases). Deletions cut 4 bases from V and 3 bases from J, with 10 bases between. Per the germline V gene, CDR1 is SGHTA and CDR2 is FQGTGA. The CDR3 has 14 amino acids. CDR3 loop: CASSSPDSYNEQFF. The CDR3 DNA is TGTGCCAGCAGCTCCCCAGACAGCTACAATGAGCAGTTCTTC.

The chain is built from TRBV7-3 and TRBJ2-2; 10 bases agree with TRBD2. The CDR3 contains 20 residues. The trim removed 6 bases at V and 0 bases at J, leaving 16 bases unmatched. Germline V CDR1 and CDR2: SGHTA, FQGTGA. This CDR3 reads CASSPIRSNLAGANTGELFF. The CDR3 coding sequence is TGTGCCAGCAGTCCTATACGATCCAACCTAGCGGGGGCGAACACCGGGGAGCTGTTTTTT. The full variable domain, with the rest looked up from reference TRBV7-3 and TRBJ2-2, is GAGVSQTPSNKVTEKGKYVELRCDPISGHTALYWYRQSLGQGPEFLIYFQGTGAADDSGLPNDRFFAVRPEGSVSTLKIQRTERGDSAVYLCASSPIRSNLAGANTGELFFGEGSRLTVL.

The chain couples TRBV4-2 to TRBJ2-7; 15 positions agree with TRBD2. V shed 0 bases and J 4 bases; nucleotides not matched to a gene: 7. CDR3 length: 18 amino acids. Germline V gene sequence: CDR1 LGHNA, CDR2 YNFKEQ. CDR3 DNA: TGTGCCAGCAGCCAAGAGTTACTCGGGACTAGCGGGGGGTACGAGCAGTACTTC. Its protein product is CASSQELLGTSGGYEQYF.

The rearrangement joins TRBV29-1 to TRBJ2-7; D is unclear. The V end lost 7 bases, the J end lost 0 bases, and 10 bases lay between the germline ends. Germline values: CDR1 SQVTM, CDR2 ANQGSEA. The CDR3 has 12 residues. This chain's CDR3 is CSGGRSSYEQYF. The CDR3, as DNA: TGCAGCGGTGGCCGGAGCTCCTACGAGCAGTACTTC.

The chain has TRBV6-2 or TRBV6-3 and TRBJ2-7, with a weak D call TRBD1 (6 bases). CDR1 is MNHEY, CDR2 SVGEGT, per germline. Trimming took 6 bases from V and 6 from J, leaving 21 bases between them. The CDR3 is 15 residues long. The CDR3: CASSHLDSRAGEQYF. The CDR3 DNA reads as TGTGCCAGCAGCCATCTGGACAGCCGGGCGGGCGAGCAGTACTTC.

This chain uses TRBV10-3 with TRBJ2-3, with 8 bases that match TRBD1. This CDR3 is built from 14 residues. In germline, CDR1 is ENHRY, CDR2 SYGVKD. The V gene end was trimmed by 6 bases and the J gene end by 1 base; junction bases not matched to a gene: 3. CDR3: CAIRQGAGTDTQYF. The CDR3 DNA follows: TGTGCCATCAGGCAGGGGGCGGGCACAGATACGCAGTATTTT.

This clone appeared a few times. Other DNA variants within this sample encode the same CDR3. The V gene is TRBV7-8, the J gene TRBJ1-2; TRBD1 matches at 7 bases. The germline V gene has CDR1 SGHVS and CDR2 FQNEAQ. V was pared by 3 bases and J by 0 bases, with 1 base of the junction left unmatched. The CDR3 contains 14 residues. The CDR3, as DNA: TGTGCCAGCAGCTTTCAGGGGGCTAACTATGGCTACACCTTC. Encoded protein: CASSFQGANYGYTF.

CDR3 loop: CASSAGGAYEQYF. The CDR3 nucleotides are TGTGCCAGCTCAGCGGGAGGCGCCTACGAGCAGTACTTC. This chain uses TRBV18 with TRBJ2-7, with 8 bases that match TRBD2. There are 13 residues in the CDR3. The germline gives CDR1 KGHSH, CDR2 LQKENI. V dropped 5 bases and J dropped 2; count of bases not matched to a gene: 2.

This chain uses TRBV7-3 with TRBJ2-1; 8 bases agree with TRBD2. V gave up 5 bases and J gave up 9 bases; unmatched junction bases: 18. There are 17 residues in the CDR3. Germline-derived CDR1 and CDR2 are SGHTA and FQGTGA. The CDR3 nucleotides are TGTGCCAGCAGCGACCGAAACTCGGGACTAGGTTCCAGTGAGCAGTTCTTC. It is translated as CASSDRNSGLGSSEQFF.

The rearrangement uses TRBV24-1 and TRBJ2-5, with D unclear. This CDR3 is 14 amino acids long. Per the germline V gene, CDR1 is KGHDR and CDR2 is SFDVKD. Trimming took off 5 bases at V and 1 base at J, with 10 bases between the two ends. CDR3 amino acids: CATSVRGPQETQYF. The CDR3 bases are TGTGCCACCAGTGTTCGAGGTCCCCAAGAGACCCAGTACTTC.

The CDR3 is CASSGTGIHIYEQYF. CDR3 sequence (DNA): TGTGCCAGCAGCGGAACCGGGATCCACATCTACGAGCAGTACTTC. The rearrangement uses TRBV5-6 and TRBJ2-7, with D tentatively TRBD2 (5 bases). Germline CDR1 reads SGHDT; CDR2 reads YYEEEE. The CDR3 length is 15 residues. V lost 4 bases, J lost 3 bases, and 17 bases lay in between.

CDR3 nucleotides: TGCGCCAGCAGCACCGGGACTAGCCTCACAGATACGCAGTATTTT. Translation: CASSTGTSLTDTQYF. V is TRBV5-1 and J is TRBJ2-3, with 9 bases fitting TRBD2. The CDR3 totals 15 residues. V gave up 4 bases and J gave up 2 bases; unmatched junction bases: 5. The germline V gene has CDR1 SGHRS and CDR2 YFSETQ. Drawing the rest from reference TRBV5-1 and TRBJ2-3, the complete variable domain is KAGVTQTPRYLIKTRGQQVTLSCSPISGHRSVSWYQQTPGQGLQFLFEYFSETQRNKGNFPGRFSGRQFSNSRSEMNVSTLELGDSALYLCASSTGTSLTDTQYFGPGTRLTVL.

The V and J genes are TRBV6-5 and TRBJ2-5; D perhaps matches TRBD2 (5 bases). The germline CDR1 and CDR2 sequences are MNHEY and SVGAGI. There are 12 residues in the CDR3. Between the trimmed V and J ends, which lost 6 bases and 4 bases, there was a span of 9 bases. CDR3 nucleotide sequence: TGTGCCAGCAGGTTCGAGGGAGAGACCCAGTACTTC. This translates into CASRFEGETQYF.

The chain carries TRBV19 and TRBJ2-7, with a weak D call TRBD1 (7 bases). The CDR3 has 14 residues. Per germline, CDR1 LNHDA and CDR2 SQIVND (reference sequence). Trimming pared 5 bases from V and 3 bases from J, leaving 14 bases between. For the CDR3, the DNA is TGTGCCAGTAGTGCGGGACAGAATAACTACGAGCAGTACTTC. Residues: CASSAGQNNYEQYF.

This clone has only a few counts. V usage is TRBV30 and J usage is TRBJ1-5, with D possibly being TRBD1 (6 bases). The V gene lost 2 bases and the J gene lost 5 bases, with 10 bases spanning the gap. Germline lookup yields CDR1 GTSNPN and CDR2 SVGIG (reference sequence). The CDR3 has 13 amino acids. The CDR3 reads CAWSRAGDQPQHF. The CDR3 DNA is TGTGCCTGGAGTCGCGCAGGGGATCAGCCCCAGCATTTT.

This chain connects TRBV6-8 to TRBJ2-2; 10 bases map to TRBD2. The CDR3 loop spans 15 amino acids. The germline V gene has CDR1 MNHGY and CDR2 SAAAGT. The J segment lost 7 bases and the V segment lost 5 bases, leaving 7 bases of the junction unmatched. The CDR3 protein is CASSALAGAFGELFF. In nucleotides, the CDR3 is TGTGCCAGCAGTGCGCTAGCGGGGGCCTTCGGGGAGCTGTTTTTT.

The chain uses TRBV6-5 and TRBJ2-1; weak D call: TRBD2 (6 bases). The germline CDR1 and CDR2 sequences are MNHEY and SVGAGI. V was clipped by 0 bases and J by 4 bases, with 13 bases between them. The length of the CDR3 is 16 residues. This chain's CDR3 is CASSYSSPSAYNEQFF. Written as DNA, the CDR3 is TGTGCCAGCAGTTACTCGAGTCCTAGCGCTTACAATGAGCAGTTCTTC.

This clone was detected once. This chain joins TRBV5-6 and TRBJ2-2; no firm D call. The V and J ends lost 0 bases and 6 bases respectively, with 6 bases between them. The CDR3 is 13 amino acids. CDR1 and CDR2 from the germline V gene are SGHDT and YYEEEE. The CDR3 here is CASSLGRAGELFF. In DNA form, the CDR3 reads TGTGCCAGCAGCTTGGGCCGGGCCGGGGAGCTGTTTTTT.

The chain combines TRBV4-2 with TRBJ1-2; possible D gene TRBD1, 5 bases. The germline V gene encodes CDR1 LGHNA and CDR2 YNFKEQ. The CDR3 runs to 15 residues. V lost 4 bases and J lost 4, with 16 bases in between. Here the CDR3 reads CASSPLGGETYGYTF. CDR3 nucleotides: TGTGCCAGCAGCCCCCTGGGAGGGGAGACCTATGGCTACACCTTC.